This is a list of T cell receptor beta chains from one sample in a study of blood T cell repertoires in COVID-19. Assay: immunoSEQ multiplex PCR; the TCRdb copy retains only in-frame clones and omits some. In the table there are 170,000 or so clones, approximately 84% of which are singletons. The specimen was PBMCs or T cells enriched from blood (not recorded which). Receptors originate from a woman in her forties or fifties who had recovered from COVID-19. Each CDR3 is given with its conserved first and last residue. The D gene is left open where the match is weak. Clone size is not always given. Where it is, it says once, few, many or a class for expanded clones.

NA,TRBV19,TRBD1,TRBJ1-1,TGTGCCAGTAGCAGACAGGGTCCGACTGAAGCTTTCTTT,CASSRQGPTEAFF
once,TRBV4-1,TRBD1,TRBJ2-7,TGCGCCAGCAGCCAAGAAAGTACAGGGGGGTACGAGCAGTACTTC,CASSQESTGGYEQYF
NA,TRBV7-9,TRBD1,TRBJ1-1,TGTGCCAGCAGCTTACCCGGGACAGGGGTTCCCTCGGCTGAAGCTTTCTTT,CASSLPGTGVPSAEAFF
once,TRBV5-1,NA,TRBJ2-5,TGCGCCAGCAGCTTGCGATTAGCAGAAGTGGAGACCCAGTACTTC,CASSLRLAEVETQYF
NA,TRBV5-4,TRBD1,TRBJ1-4,TGTGCCAGCAGCCTTGGGACAGGTGAAAAACTGTTTTTT,CASSLGTGEKLFF
once,TRBV6-5,TRBD2,TRBJ2-5,TGTGCCAGCAGGGAGGGACTAGCCCAAGAGACCCAGTACTTC,CASREGLAQETQYF
NA,TRBV12-3/TRBV12-4,NA,TRBJ1-2,TGTGCCAGCAGCCCGGCGGGGGGAGCCTACACCTTC,CASSPAGGAYTF
NA,TRBV5-1,TRBD2,TRBJ2-3,TGCGCCAGCAGCTTGGAGGCACTAGCGGGATCCACAGATACGCAGTATTTT,CASSLEALAGSTDTQYF
NA,TRBV7-2,TRBD2,TRBJ2-7,TGTGCCAGCAGCCAGACTAGCGGGAGTCAAGAGCAGTACTTC,CASSQTSGSQEQYF
NA,TRBV12-3/TRBV12-4,NA,TRBJ1-6,TGTGCCAGCAGCCGCGCGGAGTCACCCCTCCACTTT,CASSRAESPLHF
NA,TRBV19,TRBD1,TRBJ1-2,TGTGCCAGCTCCGGGACAGGGGTTTTCTGCTACACCTTC,CASSGTGVFCYTF
NA,TRBV30,TRBD1,TRBJ1-1,TGTGCCTGGAGTCTAGACAGGGGGTACACTGAAGCTTTCTTT,CAWSLDRGYTEAFF
NA,TRBV12-3/TRBV12-4,NA,TRBJ2-1,TGTGCCAGCAGACTCGGACACAACAATGAGCAGTTCTTC,CASRLGHNNEQFF
NA,TRBV28,TRBD1,TRBJ1-2,TGTGCCAGCAGTTTCCGGGACAGGTTGATCTATGGCTACACCTTC,CASSFRDRLIYGYTF
NA,TRBV28,TRBD1,TRBJ1-4,TGTGCCAGCAGCGCGGGACAGGACATTAATGAAAAACTGTTTTTT,CASSAGQDINEKLFF
NA,TRBV6-2/TRBV6-3,TRBD2,TRBJ2-1,TGTGCCAGCAGTTACAGTTGGACTAGCTTGCGGTTCTTC,CASSYSWTSLRFF
few,TRBV6-5,NA,TRBJ2-5,TGTGCCAGCAGCGCGCGGGAGACCCAGTACTTC,CASSARETQYF
NA,TRBV18,NA,TRBJ1-6,TGTGCCAGCTCACCGGAGAACGGGTCACCCCTCCACTTT,CASSPENGSPLHF
NA,TRBV7-2,NA,TRBJ2-5,TGTGCCAGCAGCACCGGGACTTTACAAGAGACCCAGTACTTC,CASSTGTLQETQYF
once,TRBV30,TRBD2,TRBJ2-5,TGTGCCTGGAGTGTCGGCACTAGCGGCCAAGAGACCCAGTACTTC,CAWSVGTSGQETQYF
NA,TRBV2,NA,TRBJ1-5,TGTGCCAGCAGTGATAACAGGAATCAGCCCCAGCATTTT,CASSDNRNQPQHF
NA,TRBV10-2,TRBD1,TRBJ2-1,TGCGCCAGCAGTGAGCGGGGACAGGGGGCCTACAATGAGCAGTTCTTC,CASSERGQGAYNEQFF
NA,TRBV3-1/TRBV3-2,NA,TRBJ2-1,TGTGCCAGCAGCCAAGCTCCCCGGGCCTACAATGAGCAGTTCTTC,CASSQAPRAYNEQFF
NA,TRBV27,TRBD1,TRBJ1-4,TGTGCCAGCAGTCCGACAGGGTGGGAAAAACTGTTTTTT,CASSPTGWEKLFF
NA,TRBV24-1,TRBD1,TRBJ1-5,TGTGCCACCAGTGAGGCAGGGGGCGCGCCGGATAATCAGCCCCAGCATTTT,CATSEAGGAPDNQPQHF